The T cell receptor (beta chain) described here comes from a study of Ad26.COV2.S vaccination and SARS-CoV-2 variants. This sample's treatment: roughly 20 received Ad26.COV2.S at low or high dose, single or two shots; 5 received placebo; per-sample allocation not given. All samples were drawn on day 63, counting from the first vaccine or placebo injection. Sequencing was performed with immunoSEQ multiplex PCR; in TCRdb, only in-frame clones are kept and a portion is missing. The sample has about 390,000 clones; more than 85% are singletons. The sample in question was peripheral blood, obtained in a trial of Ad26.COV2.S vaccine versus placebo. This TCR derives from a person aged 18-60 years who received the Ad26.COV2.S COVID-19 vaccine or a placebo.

For the CDR3, the DNA is TGTGCCAGCAGCTTAGAAGTTATCTTGAGGCGTCCTAATCAGCCCCAGCATTTT. Translated: CASSLEVILRRPNQPQHF. The chain uses TRBV11-2 and TRBJ1-5; the D is unclear. The CDR3 length is 18 residues. In germline, CDR1 is SGHAT, CDR2 FQNNGV. The ends were cut back, 0 bases at V and 4 bases at J, with 19 bases in the middle.